Sequencing of this T cell receptor beta chain was carried out in a study of control samples from healthy donors and cancer patients. CDR3 length: 16 residues. The V end lost 6 bases, the J end lost 7 bases, and 22 bases lay between the germline ends. Germline assignment: CDR1 MDHEN and CDR2 SYDVKM. Sequencing was performed with immunoSEQ multiplex PCR; in TCRdb, only in-frame clones are kept and a portion is missing. This table holds some 67,000 clones, more than 75% found once. This TCR was sampled from a woman between 50 and 59 years old with head and neck cancer. The genes are TRBV28 and TRBJ2-1; possible D gene TRBD2, 6 bases. Material for sequencing was PBMCs. The CDR3 bases are TGTGCCAGCAGCCTCCCGTGGGACGACCGGGGGAATGAGCAGTTCTTC. It translates to CASSLPWDDRGNEQFF.